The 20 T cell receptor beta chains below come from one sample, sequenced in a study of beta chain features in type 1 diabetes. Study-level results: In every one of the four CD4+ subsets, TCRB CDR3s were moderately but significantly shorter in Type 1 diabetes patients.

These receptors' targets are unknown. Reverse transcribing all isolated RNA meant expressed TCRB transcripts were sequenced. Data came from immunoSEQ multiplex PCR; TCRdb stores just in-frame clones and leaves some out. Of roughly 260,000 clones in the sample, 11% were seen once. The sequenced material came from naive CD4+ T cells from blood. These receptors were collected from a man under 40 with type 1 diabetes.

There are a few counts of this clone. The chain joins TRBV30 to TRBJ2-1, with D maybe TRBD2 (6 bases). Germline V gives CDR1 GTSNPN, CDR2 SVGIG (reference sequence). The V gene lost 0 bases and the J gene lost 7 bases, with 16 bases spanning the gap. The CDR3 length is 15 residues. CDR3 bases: TGTGCCTGGAGTGTACGAGCGGGTCTCTGGAATGAGCAGTTCTTC. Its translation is CAWSVRAGLWNEQFF.

The CDR3 DNA reads as TGTGCCTGGAAGGGTGCGGCAGGGGGATCTAACTATGGCTACACCTTC. Amino acid sequence: CAWKGAAGGSNYGYTF. The V call is TRBV30, the J call TRBJ1-2; 7 bases match TRBD1. The J segment lost 0 bases and the V segment lost 4 bases, leaving 11 bases of the junction unmatched. From germline, CDR1 is GTSNPN and CDR2 SVGIG (reference sequence). CDR3 length equals 16 residues.

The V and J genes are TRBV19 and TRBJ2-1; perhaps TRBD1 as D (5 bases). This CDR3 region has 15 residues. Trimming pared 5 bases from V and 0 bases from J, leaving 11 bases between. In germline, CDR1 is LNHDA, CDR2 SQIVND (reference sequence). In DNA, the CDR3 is TGTGCCAGTAGTCTCCCGACAGACTCCTACAATGAGCAGTTCTTC. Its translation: CASSLPTDSYNEQFF.

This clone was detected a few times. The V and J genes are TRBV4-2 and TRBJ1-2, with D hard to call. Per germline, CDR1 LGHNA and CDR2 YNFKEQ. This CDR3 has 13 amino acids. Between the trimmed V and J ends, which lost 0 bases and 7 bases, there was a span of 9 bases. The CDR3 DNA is TGTGCCAGCAGCCAAGATGAGGGCCTTGGCTACACCTTC. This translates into CASSQDEGLGYTF.

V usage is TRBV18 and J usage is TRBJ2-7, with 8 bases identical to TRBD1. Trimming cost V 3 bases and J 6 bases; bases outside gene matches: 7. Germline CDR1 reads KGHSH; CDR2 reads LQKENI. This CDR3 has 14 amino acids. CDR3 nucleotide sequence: TGTGCCAGCTCACCGGGACAGGATTTGGGCGAGCAGTACTTC. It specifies CASSPGQDLGEQYF.

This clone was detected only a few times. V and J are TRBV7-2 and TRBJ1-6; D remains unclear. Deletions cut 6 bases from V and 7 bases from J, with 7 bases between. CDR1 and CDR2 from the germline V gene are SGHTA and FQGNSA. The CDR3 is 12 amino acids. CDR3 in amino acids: CASRHTNSPLHF. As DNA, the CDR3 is TGTGCCAGCAGGCACACAAATTCACCCCTCCACTTT. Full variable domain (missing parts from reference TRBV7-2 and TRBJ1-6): GAGVSQSPSNKVTEKGKDVELRCDPISGHTALYWYRQSLGQGLEFLIYFQGNSAPDKSGLPSDRFSAERTGGSVSTLTIQRTQQEDSAVYLCASRHTNSPLHFGNGTRLTVT.

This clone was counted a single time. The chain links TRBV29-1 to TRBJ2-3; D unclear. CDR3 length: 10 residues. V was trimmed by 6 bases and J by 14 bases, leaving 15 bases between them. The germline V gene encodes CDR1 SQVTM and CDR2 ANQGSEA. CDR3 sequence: CSVDEAERYF. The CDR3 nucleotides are TGCAGCGTCGACGAGGCAGAGAGGTATTTT.

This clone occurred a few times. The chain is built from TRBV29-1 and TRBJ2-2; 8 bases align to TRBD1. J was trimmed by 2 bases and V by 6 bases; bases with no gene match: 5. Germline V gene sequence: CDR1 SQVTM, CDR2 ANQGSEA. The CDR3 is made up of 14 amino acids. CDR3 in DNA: TGCAGCGTCGCCCAGGGGGCAAACACCGGGGAGCTGTTTTTT. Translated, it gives CSVAQGANTGELFF.

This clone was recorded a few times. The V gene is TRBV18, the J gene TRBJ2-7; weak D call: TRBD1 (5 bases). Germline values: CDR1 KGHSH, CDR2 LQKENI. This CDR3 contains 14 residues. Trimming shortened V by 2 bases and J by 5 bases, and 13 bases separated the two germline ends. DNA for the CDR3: TGTGCCAGCTCACCAGAGGCAGGGTTAAACGAGCAGTACTTC. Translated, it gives CASSPEAGLNEQYF.

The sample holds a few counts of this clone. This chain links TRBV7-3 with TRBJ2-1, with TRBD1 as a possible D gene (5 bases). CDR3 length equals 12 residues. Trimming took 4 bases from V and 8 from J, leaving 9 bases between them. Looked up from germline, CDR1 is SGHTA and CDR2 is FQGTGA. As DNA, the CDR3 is TGTGCCAGCAGCTCTCAGGGTTATGAGCAGTTCTTC. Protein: CASSSQGYEQFF.

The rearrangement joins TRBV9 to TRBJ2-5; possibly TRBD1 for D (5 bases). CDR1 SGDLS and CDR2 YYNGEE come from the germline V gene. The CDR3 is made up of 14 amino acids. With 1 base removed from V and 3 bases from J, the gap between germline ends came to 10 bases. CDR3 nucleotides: TGTGCCAGCAGCGTATCAGGGATGGAAGAGACCCAGTACTTC. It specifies CASSVSGMEETQYF.

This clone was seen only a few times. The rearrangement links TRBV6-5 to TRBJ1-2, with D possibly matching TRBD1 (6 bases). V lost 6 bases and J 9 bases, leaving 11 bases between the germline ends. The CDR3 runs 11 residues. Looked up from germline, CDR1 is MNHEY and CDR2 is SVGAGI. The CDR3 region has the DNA TGTGCCAGCAGCTCTACAGGGAGCTACACCTTC. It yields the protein CASSSTGSYTF.

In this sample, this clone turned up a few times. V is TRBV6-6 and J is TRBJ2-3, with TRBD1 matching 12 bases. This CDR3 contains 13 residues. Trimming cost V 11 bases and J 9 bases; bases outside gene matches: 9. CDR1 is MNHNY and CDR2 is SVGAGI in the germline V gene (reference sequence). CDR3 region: CAANTGTGGTQYF. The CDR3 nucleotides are TGTGCCGCGAACACCGGGACAGGGGGCACGCAGTATTTT.

CDR3 residues: CASSRTSGVTDTDTQYF. The CDR3 DNA reads TGTGCCAGCAGCAGGACTAGCGGGGTCACCGACACAGATACGCAGTATTTT. The V call is TRBV7-2, the J call TRBJ2-3; 12 positions match TRBD2. The CDR3 loop spans 17 amino acids. The V gene end was trimmed by 5 bases and the J gene end by 2 bases; junction bases not matched to a gene: 8. The germline gives CDR1 SGHTA, CDR2 FQGNSA.

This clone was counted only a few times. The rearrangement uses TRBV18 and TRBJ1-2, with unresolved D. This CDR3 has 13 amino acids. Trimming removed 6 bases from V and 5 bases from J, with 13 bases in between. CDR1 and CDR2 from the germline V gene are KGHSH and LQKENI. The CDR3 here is CASSHDGIYGYTF. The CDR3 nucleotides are TGTGCCAGCTCTCACGACGGGATTTATGGCTACACCTTC.

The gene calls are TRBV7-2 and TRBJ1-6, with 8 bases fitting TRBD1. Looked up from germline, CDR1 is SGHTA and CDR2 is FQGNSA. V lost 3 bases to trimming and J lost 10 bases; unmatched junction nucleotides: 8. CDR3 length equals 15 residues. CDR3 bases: TGTGCCAGCAGCTTGAACAGGGGGGATCTCTCACCCCTCCACTTT. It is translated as CASSLNRGDLSPLHF.

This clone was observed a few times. As DNA, the CDR3 is TGTGCCTGGAGTGGCTCGAGATTTCAGCCCCAGCATTTT. Amino acid sequence: CAWSGSRFQPQHF. The chain combines TRBV30 with TRBJ1-5, with D hard to call. The V end lost 1 base, the J end lost 6 bases, and 10 bases lay between the germline ends. The CDR3 extends over 13 amino acids. From germline, CDR1 is GTSNPN and CDR2 SVGIG (reference sequence).

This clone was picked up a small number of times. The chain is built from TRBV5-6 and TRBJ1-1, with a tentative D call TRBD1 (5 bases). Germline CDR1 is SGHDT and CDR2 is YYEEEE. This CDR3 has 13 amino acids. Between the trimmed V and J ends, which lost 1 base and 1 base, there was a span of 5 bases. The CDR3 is CASSLQGNTEAFF. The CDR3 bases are TGTGCCAGCAGCTTGCAGGGGAACACTGAAGCTTTCTTT. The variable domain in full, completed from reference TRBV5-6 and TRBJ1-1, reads DAGVTQSPTHLIKTRGQQVTLRCSPKSGHDTVSWYQQALGQGPQFIFQYYEEEERQRGNFPDRFSGHQFPNYSSELNVNALLLGDSALYLCASSLQGNTEAFFGQGTRLTVV.

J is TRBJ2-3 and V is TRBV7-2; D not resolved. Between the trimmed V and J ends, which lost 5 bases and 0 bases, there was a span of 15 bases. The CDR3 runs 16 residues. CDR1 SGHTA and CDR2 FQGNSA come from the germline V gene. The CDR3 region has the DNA TGTGCCAGCAGCCCCCCCCCTTGGCTTAGCACAGATACGCAGTATTTT. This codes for CASSPPPWLSTDTQYF. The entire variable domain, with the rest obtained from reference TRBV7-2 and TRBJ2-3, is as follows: GAGVSQSPSNKVTEKGKDVELRCDPISGHTALYWYRQSLGQGLEFLIYFQGNSAPDKSGLPSDRFSAERTGGSVSTLTIQRTQQEDSAVYLCASSPPPWLSTDTQYFGPGTRLTVL.

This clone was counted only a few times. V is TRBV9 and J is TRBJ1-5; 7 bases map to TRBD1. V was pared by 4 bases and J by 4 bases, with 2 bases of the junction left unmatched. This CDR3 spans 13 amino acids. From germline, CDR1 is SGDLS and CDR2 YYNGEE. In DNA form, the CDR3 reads TGTGCCAGCAGCCCGACAGGGAATCAGCCCCAGCATTTT. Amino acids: CASSPTGNQPQHF.